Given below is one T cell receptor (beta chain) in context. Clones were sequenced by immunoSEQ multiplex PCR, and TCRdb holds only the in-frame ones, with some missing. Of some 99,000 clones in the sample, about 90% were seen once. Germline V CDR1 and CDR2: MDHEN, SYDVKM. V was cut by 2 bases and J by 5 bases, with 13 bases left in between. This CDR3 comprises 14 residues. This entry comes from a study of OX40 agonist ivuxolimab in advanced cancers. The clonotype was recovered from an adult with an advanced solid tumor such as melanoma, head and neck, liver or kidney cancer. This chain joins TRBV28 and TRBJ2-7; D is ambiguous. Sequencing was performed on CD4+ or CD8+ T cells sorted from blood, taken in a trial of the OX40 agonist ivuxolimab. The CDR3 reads CASSLRESSDEQYF. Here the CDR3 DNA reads TGTGCCAGCAGTTTAAGGGAATCCTCGGACGAGCAGTACTTC.